The TCR beta chain described here comes from a study of blood T cell repertoires in COVID-19. Study information: Samples of COVID-19 (acute and convalescent) were obtained from the United States, Italy and Spain.

Trimming shortened V by 2 bases and J by 7 bases, and 11 bases separated the two germline ends. This CDR3 has 14 residues. Per the germline V gene, CDR1 is SGHTA and CDR2 is FQGNSA. Using immunoSEQ multiplex PCR, the repertoire was profiled, and TCRdb retains in-frame clones only, with some absent. The sample has a few hundred thousand clones, about 68% seen once. The chain couples TRBV7-2 to TRBJ1-4; tentatively, D is TRBD1 (5 bases). The sequence was obtained from a woman older than 75 with acute or convalescent COVID-19. The sequencing sample was made of peripheral blood. CDR3 coding DNA: TGTGCCAGCAGCTTACGGCAGGGTGGTGAAAAACTGTTTTTT. It yields the protein CASSLRQGGEKLFF.